A selection of T cell receptor beta chains follows, all from one sample in a study of cytomegalovirus exposure and HLA in healthy donors. Here immunoSEQ multiplex PCR was the method, and the copy in TCRdb shows in-frame clones only, minus some. The table records roughly 130,000 clones, about nine tenths of them present only once. The sample taken for sequencing was PBMCs. Receptor source: a man aged 30 to 45 in good health and CMV-seronegative. Both conserved end residues are part of each CDR3. Each record gives: CDR3 DNA, CDR3 protein, D gene, J gene, V gene, clone size. The D gene is left open where the match is weak. Clone size, where shown, is once, few, many, or a class for clones that have expanded.

CDR3 DNA: TGTGCCAGCAGCTTAGCCTCACAGGGGTGGAATGAGCAGTTCTTC
CDR3 protein: CASSLASQGWNEQFF
D gene: TRBD1
J gene: TRBJ2-1
V gene: TRBV7-2
clone size: .

CDR3 DNA: TGTGCCAGCAGCCTAGTACCAGATCCTAACTATGGCTACACCTTC
CDR3 protein: CASSLVPDPNYGYTF
D gene: .
J gene: TRBJ1-2
V gene: TRBV5-4
clone size: .

CDR3 DNA: TGTGCCAGGTTCTCAGGGGACTCCTACGAGCAGTACTTC
CDR3 protein: CARFSGDSYEQYF
D gene: .
J gene: TRBJ2-7
V gene: TRBV6-8
clone size: .

CDR3 DNA: TGTGCTAGTGGTTTGGTACCCCGCGATGAGCAGTTCTTC
CDR3 protein: CASGLVPRDEQFF
D gene: .
J gene: TRBJ2-1
V gene: TRBV12-5
clone size: .

CDR3 DNA: TGTGCCAGCAGTTACTATAAGGGGGCCACTGAAGCTTTCTTT
CDR3 protein: CASSYYKGATEAFF
D gene: TRBD1
J gene: TRBJ1-1
V gene: TRBV6-5
clone size: .

CDR3 DNA: TGTGCCGTATCGGGAGGGCCTTACGAGCAGTACTTC
CDR3 protein: CAVSGGPYEQYF
D gene: TRBD2
J gene: TRBJ2-7
V gene: TRBV6-1
clone size: .

CDR3 DNA: TGTGCCAGCAGCTTATCTCCGAGGCTAGCTACTACCTACAATGAGCAGTTCTTC
CDR3 protein: CASSLSPRLATTYNEQFF
D gene: .
J gene: TRBJ2-1
V gene: TRBV7-2
clone size: .

CDR3 DNA: TGTGCCAGCAGCCCTTTAGCGGGAGTGGGCGAGCAGTACTTC
CDR3 protein: CASSPLAGVGEQYF
D gene: TRBD2
J gene: TRBJ2-7
V gene: TRBV13
clone size: .

CDR3 DNA: TGTGCCAGCAGAAAAGGACTAGCGGGTTCCTACGAGCAGTACTTC
CDR3 protein: CASRKGLAGSYEQYF
D gene: TRBD2
J gene: TRBJ2-7
V gene: TRBV6-5
clone size: .

CDR3 DNA: TGTGCCACCAGCAGCCAGACGGGGGGGGATACGCAGTATTTT
CDR3 protein: CATSSQTGGDTQYF
D gene: TRBD2
J gene: TRBJ2-3
V gene: TRBV15
clone size: .

CDR3 DNA: TGTGCCAGCAGCTTATTCGGTCAAGAGACCCAGTACTTC
CDR3 protein: CASSLFGQETQYF
D gene: .
J gene: TRBJ2-5
V gene: TRBV7-6
clone size: .

CDR3 DNA: TGTGCCAGCAGCCAGGACAATGAGCAGTTCTTC
CDR3 protein: CASSQDNEQFF
D gene: .
J gene: TRBJ2-1
V gene: TRBV2
clone size: .

CDR3 DNA: TGTGCCAGCAGGATAGGACTAGCGGGGTACTACGGGAATGAGCAGTTCTTC
CDR3 protein: CASRIGLAGYYGNEQFF
D gene: TRBD2
J gene: TRBJ2-1
V gene: TRBV7-9
clone size: .

CDR3 DNA: TGTGCCAGCACCTTCCAACGGTGGAACACCGGGGAGCTGTTTTTT
CDR3 protein: CASTFQRWNTGELFF
D gene: .
J gene: TRBJ2-2
V gene: TRBV5-8
clone size: .

CDR3 DNA: TGTGCCAGCAGCTTAGGACTAGCCCAAGAGACCCAGTACTTC
CDR3 protein: CASSLGLAQETQYF
D gene: TRBD2
J gene: TRBJ2-5
V gene: TRBV7-9
clone size: .

CDR3 DNA: TGCGCCAGCAGCTTGGGCGAGGGGGTAGAGTATGGCTACACCTTC
CDR3 protein: CASSLGEGVEYGYTF
D gene: .
J gene: TRBJ1-2
V gene: TRBV5-1
clone size: .

CDR3 DNA: TGCAGCGACCTATGGGGGGGGACGGAGAACACTGAAGCTTTCTTT
CDR3 protein: CSDLWGGTENTEAFF
D gene: .
J gene: TRBJ1-1
V gene: TRBV29-1
clone size: once

CDR3 DNA: TGTGCCAGCACCGCGGGCCCCGACCCTTACAATGAGCAGTTCTTC
CDR3 protein: CASTAGPDPYNEQFF
D gene: .
J gene: TRBJ2-1
V gene: TRBV6-5
clone size: .

CDR3 DNA: TGTGCCAGCAGTCCCCAGGGGTGGTCTAATGAAAAACTGTTTTTT
CDR3 protein: CASSPQGWSNEKLFF
D gene: .
J gene: TRBJ1-4
V gene: TRBV6-1
clone size: .

CDR3 DNA: TGTGCCTGGAGTGTCATGAGGATGAACACTGAAGCTTTCTTT
CDR3 protein: CAWSVMRMNTEAFF
D gene: .
J gene: TRBJ1-1
V gene: TRBV30
clone size: .

CDR3 DNA: TGCGCCAGCAGCACCGGGACTAGCGGGATTCAAGATACGCAGTATTTT
CDR3 protein: CASSTGTSGIQDTQYF
D gene: TRBD2
J gene: TRBJ2-3
V gene: TRBV5-1
clone size: .

CDR3 DNA: TGTGCCAGCTCACCGGGGGGATCTTCGTACGAGCAGTACTTC
CDR3 protein: CASSPGGSSYEQYF
D gene: .
J gene: TRBJ2-7
V gene: TRBV18
clone size: .

CDR3 DNA: TGTGCCAGCAGTTCAGGGGATGAGGGCTACACCTTC
CDR3 protein: CASSSGDEGYTF
D gene: .
J gene: TRBJ1-2
V gene: TRBV28
clone size: .

CDR3 DNA: TGTGCCAGCAGCTTAAACAGGGCCAACCAGCCCCAGCATTTT
CDR3 protein: CASSLNRANQPQHF
D gene: .
J gene: TRBJ1-5
V gene: TRBV7-2
clone size: .

CDR3 DNA: TGCGCCAGCAAGGTTGAGGACAGGGTGGGTGAAAAACTGTTTTTT
CDR3 protein: CASKVEDRVGEKLFF
D gene: TRBD1
J gene: TRBJ1-4
V gene: TRBV5-1
clone size: .

CDR3 DNA: TGTGCCAGCAGCGCTCACGACGGGAAAATGTTTTTT
CDR3 protein: CASSAHDGKMFF
D gene: .
J gene: TRBJ1-4
V gene: TRBV9
clone size: once

CDR3 DNA: TGTGCCAGTATAGGGACAGGGTTGTACGAGCAGTACTTC
CDR3 protein: CASIGTGLYEQYF
D gene: TRBD1
J gene: TRBJ2-7
V gene: TRBV6-1
clone size: .

CDR3 DNA: TGCGCCAGCAGCCAAGAGGTCAGGGCCCCTTTCGGCTACACCTTC
CDR3 protein: CASSQEVRAPFGYTF
D gene: .
J gene: TRBJ1-2
V gene: TRBV4-3
clone size: once

CDR3 DNA: TGTGCCATCAGTGAGTCGCGACAGGGGGGTGGAAACACCATATATTTT
CDR3 protein: CAISESRQGGGNTIYF
D gene: TRBD1
J gene: TRBJ1-3
V gene: TRBV10-3
clone size: .

CDR3 DNA: TGTGCCAGCAGTTACACTGCCGGGAGCTACGAGCAGTACTTC
CDR3 protein: CASSYTAGSYEQYF
D gene: .
J gene: TRBJ2-7
V gene: TRBV6-5
clone size: .

CDR3 DNA: TGCGCCAGCAGCCCCCGTCCCGGGACATGGGAAGAAAAACTGTTTTTT
CDR3 protein: CASSPRPGTWEEKLFF
D gene: .
J gene: TRBJ1-4
V gene: TRBV5-1
clone size: .

CDR3 DNA: TGCGCCAGCAGCCAAGATCCGGCCAAAAACATTCAGTACTTC
CDR3 protein: CASSQDPAKNIQYF
D gene: .
J gene: TRBJ2-4
V gene: TRBV4-1
clone size: .

CDR3 DNA: TGTGCCAGCAGTTTACGGTCGAGCCGGGATACGCAGTATTTT
CDR3 protein: CASSLRSSRDTQYF
D gene: .
J gene: TRBJ2-3
V gene: TRBV6-5
clone size: .

CDR3 DNA: TGTGCCAGCAGTACCCCGACAGGGAATGGCTACACCTTC
CDR3 protein: CASSTPTGNGYTF
D gene: TRBD1
J gene: TRBJ1-2
V gene: TRBV6-5
clone size: .

CDR3 DNA: TGTGCCAGCAGCTTATCGTTTGAGCAGTACTTC
CDR3 protein: CASSLSFEQYF
D gene: .
J gene: TRBJ2-7
V gene: TRBV7-2
clone size: .

CDR3 DNA: TGTGCCAGCACGTCAGCCTACGAGCAGTACTTC
CDR3 protein: CASTSAYEQYF
D gene: .
J gene: TRBJ2-7
V gene: TRBV2
clone size: few

CDR3 DNA: TGTGCCAGCAGCTGGGACTTCGAGGCAGACAATGAGCAGTTCTTC
CDR3 protein: CASSWDFEADNEQFF
D gene: .
J gene: TRBJ2-1
V gene: TRBV5-6
clone size: few

CDR3 DNA: TGTGCCAGCAGCTTAGGACAGGGGGCAGTGTCTGGAAACACCATATATTTT
CDR3 protein: CASSLGQGAVSGNTIYF
D gene: TRBD1
J gene: TRBJ1-3
V gene: TRBV7-9
clone size: .

CDR3 DNA: TGTGCCAGCTCTGGGGGCCCCTCTAACAATCAGCCCCAGCATTTT
CDR3 protein: CASSGGPSNNQPQHF
D gene: .
J gene: TRBJ1-5
V gene: TRBV6-6
clone size: .

CDR3 DNA: TGTGCCAGCAGTGTGGAGCTGGAGACCCAGTACTTC
CDR3 protein: CASSVELETQYF
D gene: .
J gene: TRBJ2-5
V gene: TRBV6-1
clone size: .

CDR3 DNA: TGTGCCAGCAGGGACAGGGGGCACGACTATGGCTACACCTTC
CDR3 protein: CASRDRGHDYGYTF
D gene: TRBD1
J gene: TRBJ1-2
V gene: TRBV6-1
clone size: .

CDR3 DNA: TGCGCCAGCAGGGTATCTGGCGGCTACAATGAGCAGTTCTTC
CDR3 protein: CASRVSGGYNEQFF
D gene: .
J gene: TRBJ2-1
V gene: TRBV5-1
clone size: .

CDR3 DNA: TGCGCCAGCAGCTTGGAAGCAGGGGGGATCACCGGGGAGCTGTTTTTT
CDR3 protein: CASSLEAGGITGELFF
D gene: .
J gene: TRBJ2-2
V gene: TRBV5-1
clone size: .

CDR3 DNA: TGTGCCAGCAGTCAACCCTCAACAGGGCTCTATGGCTACACCTTC
CDR3 protein: CASSQPSTGLYGYTF
D gene: .
J gene: TRBJ1-2
V gene: TRBV6-5
clone size: .

CDR3 DNA: TGCAGCGTTGTACGGTACAGGGACTCTGGAAACACCATATATTTT
CDR3 protein: CSVVRYRDSGNTIYF
D gene: .
J gene: TRBJ1-3
V gene: TRBV29-1
clone size: .

CDR3 DNA: TGTGCCAGCAGCGTAGGGGGGGGGCCTCCTAATTCACCCCTCCACTTT
CDR3 protein: CASSVGGGPPNSPLHF
D gene: .
J gene: TRBJ1-6
V gene: TRBV9
clone size: .

CDR3 DNA: TGTGCCAGCAGCTCGACAGTCGGTACAACTAATGAAAAACTGTTTTTT
CDR3 protein: CASSSTVGTTNEKLFF
D gene: .
J gene: TRBJ1-4
V gene: TRBV5-6
clone size: .

CDR3 DNA: TGCGCCAGCAGCCACGGGACAGGGGGTTTGTACGAGCAGTACTTC
CDR3 protein: CASSHGTGGLYEQYF
D gene: TRBD1
J gene: TRBJ2-7
V gene: TRBV5-1
clone size: .

CDR3 DNA: TGCGCCAGCAGCCCGGGATTGAACCAGCCCCAGCATTTT
CDR3 protein: CASSPGLNQPQHF
D gene: .
J gene: TRBJ1-5
V gene: TRBV5-1
clone size: few

CDR3 DNA: TGCGCCAGCAGCTTGGACAGGGTAACCTCTGGAAACACCATATATTTT
CDR3 protein: CASSLDRVTSGNTIYF
D gene: .
J gene: TRBJ1-3
V gene: TRBV5-1
clone size: .

CDR3 DNA: TGTGCCAGCAGCTTAGGGACACATCTCTACTATGGCTACACCTTC
CDR3 protein: CASSLGTHLYYGYTF
D gene: .
J gene: TRBJ1-2
V gene: TRBV5-6
clone size: .

CDR3 DNA: TGTGCCAGCAGTCGCGGGGGACAGGGAAAATATGGCTACACCTTC
CDR3 protein: CASSRGGQGKYGYTF
D gene: TRBD1
J gene: TRBJ1-2
V gene: TRBV6-5
clone size: .

CDR3 DNA: TGCGCCAGCAGTCCGATACGGACTTACACAGATACGCAGTATTTT
CDR3 protein: CASSPIRTYTDTQYF
D gene: .
J gene: TRBJ2-3
V gene: TRBV5-1
clone size: .

CDR3 DNA: TGTGCCAGCAGGACGGGAGGGGGGTACGAGCAGTACTTC
CDR3 protein: CASRTGGGYEQYF
D gene: TRBD2
J gene: TRBJ2-7
V gene: TRBV27
clone size: few

CDR3 DNA: TGTGCCAGCTCACCACCGACAGGGGGGACCATGAACACTGAAGCTTTCTTT
CDR3 protein: CASSPPTGGTMNTEAFF
D gene: TRBD1
J gene: TRBJ1-1
V gene: TRBV18
clone size: .

CDR3 DNA: TGCGCCAGCAGTACAGGGACGAACACTGAAGCTTTCTTT
CDR3 protein: CASSTGTNTEAFF
D gene: .
J gene: TRBJ1-1
V gene: TRBV10-1
clone size: .